The present entry profiles one T cell receptor (beta chain) with its context. Its antigen is not identified. Naive CD8 isolation took CD45RO-negative cells positively selected for CCR7 and excluded terminally differentiated effector memory CD45RA+ cells. The sample is drawn from a study of shared clonotypes between healthy human individuals. Study findings and constraints: Although depth was large, rarefaction showed that sequencing of the sorted subsets was incomplete. Represented genetic and exposure-history diversity was restricted by having few donors.

Some clones are missing from TCRdb's copy, which holds only in-frame ones; the method was immunoSEQ multiplex PCR. The sample yields about 2 million clones, less than 95% seen once. The V and J ends lost 5 bases and 4 bases respectively, with 11 bases between them. The V gene's germline CDR1 is SGHNT and CDR2 YENEEA. The CDR3 length is 13 residues. This clonotype was obtained from a man aged 18-30 years in good health. The chain links TRBV11-3 to TRBJ2-5, with a possible D match to TRBD2 (6 bases). Material: naive CD8+ T cells sorted from blood. CDR3 bases: TGTGCCAGCAGCCCGCGGGATGCAGAGACCCAGTACTTC. This encodes CASSPRDAETQYF.